The TCR beta chain described here comes from a study of cytomegalovirus exposure and HLA in healthy donors (dated by TCRdb to 2017 to 2019). Concerning the study at large: An earlier analysis of several hundred of the donors reported 276 Gb of sequence data and 117 million unique TCR beta sequences obtained from approximately 180 million T cells. Around 320 gigabases of sequencing data and approximately 85 million unique TCR sequences were included in an early release covering roughly 700 HLA-typed donors. Among the 398 genotyped donors, more than 70% belonged to the genetic ancestry cluster associated with self-reported Caucasian donors. The study aimed to test whether cataloging public T cell receptors could reveal signatures of past pathogen exposure. The study used immunosequencing to profile the T cell repertoires of 666 subjects and linked those repertoires to cytomegalovirus serostatus. A separate validation cohort of 100 to 150 different subjects was used in addition to the roughly 640-subject first cohort. To predict cytomegalovirus infection status, the study brought together high-throughput TCR immunosequencing, statistical association of individual TCRs with disease status, and machine learning. To study patterns of TCR occurrence, a later analysis re-analyzed previously published TCR beta repertoires from around 660 donors and added high-resolution HLA genotyping. The later analysis used no new phenotypic data to find candidate immune exposures, relying instead on TCR beta sequences and their occurrence across donors. To decide whether each TCR beta V gene segment behaved as functional or pseudogenic, an earlier analysis of several hundred of the donors relied on high-throughput TCR beta sequencing. Donor age, sex, ethnicity and CMV serostatus were compiled alongside the repertoire data. A later genetic analysis took genome-wide SNP genotypes for about three fifths of the 666 donors and used that subset as a discovery cohort. All discovery cohort repertoires had been generated on a single sequencing platform. Both class I and class II loci were covered by HLA typing, at four-digit resolution. The number of typed donors differed by locus: about 620-640 for A, B, C, DRB1 and DQB1; about 520 for DQA1; approximately 600 for DPA1; and about 470 for DPB1. Because of strong linkage in the cohort, roughly five DR-DQ haplotypes were treated as single units for association and clustering. Among 398 genotyped donors of the cohort, an average of approximately 240,000 unique TCR beta nucleotide sequences was sequenced per donor, of which about 18% were non-productive. Points the paper makes about the study in general: Specific HLA alleles were associated with 15,000 to 20,000 TCR beta sequences at a false discovery rate of 0.05 in a later analysis. A further reported finding was that TCR beta sequences accurately predicted the HLA-A and HLA-B alleles for most subjects in the first cohort. The only immune exposure information available for the cohort was CMV serostatus. When HLA alleles, especially DR and DQ, strongly co-occurred, attributing TCR associations to individual alleles was difficult. A group of highly shared sequence variants was considered likely to be a technical artifact of the sequencing pipeline. In an earlier analysis of roughly 500 of the donors, most TCR beta V segments appeared in productive rearrangements about 87% or about 30% of the time, broadly matching IMGT annotations. The presence/absence analyses assumed that sequencing depth was roughly uniform across donors, and that assumption may not be true. According to a later genetic analysis, donors in an Asian-associated ancestry cluster had fewer N-insertions in productive TCRs than the roughly 700-donor mean. Linkage disequilibrium might explain the correlated functional status among segregating V segments, but an unknown experimental factor could not be ruled out. Because HLA typing was unavailable for some donors at each locus, only the typed subset was used in association tests. It was suggested by the authors that the approach could potentially be generalized to other disease states and immunological phenotypes. In a later analysis, TCR association rates were found to vary across HLA loci, with the most associated TCRs seen for DRB1 alleles and the fewest for HLA-C alleles. The classifier was reported to diagnose cytomegalovirus status with high specificity and sensitivity in both the original cohort and the validation cohort. Most TCR sequences were observed very rarely across donors, whereas some public TCRs were present in many individuals. In this cohort, only TCR beta chains were sequenced, and detectable features were limited by the absence of alpha or paired-chain data. In a later genetic analysis, a missense DCLRE1C variant was associated with V-gene and J-gene trimming of TCR beta chains, and the association was replicated in an independent cohort. Because counts were too low, some 17 rarely observed V segments, including chromosome 9 orphons, were left out of the earlier analysis of a few hundred of the donors. A later analysis found that most CMV-associated TCR beta chains appeared HLA-restricted, with HLA associations seemingly driven largely by CMV exposure. In vitro tests confirmed that three of the cytomegalovirus-associated TCR beta chains recognize cytomegalovirus antigens. In a later analysis, several top co-occurrence clusters were reported to appear linked to parvovirus B19, influenza, CMV and Epstein-Barr virus. The 87-base-pair reads could not distinguish some IMGT-functional V segments, including TRBV6-2 and TRBV6-3, so those segments were excluded. In the study, approximately 160 TCR beta chains were listed as associated with cytomegalovirus. Compared with equally common non-associated chains, HLA-associated TCR beta chains in a later analysis were more clonally expanded and had lower generation probabilities.

The library came from the immunoSEQ multiplex PCR assay. A mixture of 60 forward primers for TCR Vbeta segments and 13 reverse primers for TCR Jbeta segments was used in the multiplex PCR. The CDR3 region of rearranged TCR beta genes was amplified from genomic DNA by a multiplex PCR assay. On the Illumina HiSeq System, the amplified TCR beta libraries were sequenced as 87-base-pair reads. Processing in the source paper ran as follows. A later analysis counted some 74 million unique TCR beta chains across the 600 to 850 repertoires, and some 11 million of these chains were shared by at least two donors. A nearest-neighbor algorithm error-corrected the raw reads and collapsed the reads into unique sequences, merging closely related sequences to remove PCR and sequencing errors. V, D and J gene segments were assigned by aligning CDR3 sequences to IMGT reference sequences. For a sequence to be retained, a match of at least six nucleotides to both a V gene segment and a J gene segment was required. Rearrangements were called productive when the CDR3 lacked stop codons and stayed in frame with V and J; all others were non-productive. CDR3 was defined by IMGT convention, running from the second conserved V-encoded cysteine to the conserved J-encoded phenylalanine. The earlier analysis of 587 of the donors excluded any sequence lacking an unambiguous match to a single V gene segment. In an earlier analysis of some 590 of the donors, a V segment was called functional when productive rearrangements were above 56.7%, and segregating when the standard deviation between donors exceeded 5%. A statistical classification framework was developed to diagnose cytomegalovirus status using the catalog of TCR beta chain sequences. A later analysis assigned V and J genes by comparing TCR nucleotide sequences with IMGT/GENE-DB human TR gene sequences. In a later analysis, CDR3 sequences and most-parsimonious VDJ recombination scenarios were assigned using the TCRdist pipeline. In a later analysis, each TCR beta chain was defined by its CDR3 amino acid sequence together with its V-gene family, and reads without a unique V-gene family were excluded. To address suspected cross-contamination and a sequencing artifact, a later analysis removed a few hundred highly shared, low-generation-probability nucleotide sequences. In a later analysis, a clonal expansion index was calculated for each public chain from normalized within-repertoire ranks of inferred template counts. Generation probabilities in a later analysis came from a VDJ recombination model fitted to out-of-frame rearrangements, and those results were checked against IGoR. In a later analysis, hypergeometric tests were used to score TCR-TCR, TCR-HLA and TCR-CMV co-occurrence, with a repertoire-size bias correction applied to TCR pairs. A later analysis estimated false discovery rates by permuting HLA or CMV assignments 20 times. A later analysis grouped co-occurring TCRs with DBSCAN, adding TCRdist sequence similarity when clustering within HLA-allele-positive subsets. Repertoires with fewer than 30,000 or more than 120,000 public chains were left out of co-occurrence clustering, as were four to six repertoires with anomalous nucleotide sharing. This is the immuneACCESS table as TCRdb keeps it, with only in-frame sequences that have V and J called. A part of the clones is gone; compared with another copy, unresolved V genes explain less than half, and the rest is unexplained. From that table come the V and J calls and clone size; the DNA was used to work out D and trimming. The sample's records list about 140,000 clones. The ten largest clones take up 2.2% of the sample.

Taken from the germline V gene (reference sequence), the CDR1 and CDR2 loops are LNHDA and SQIVND. From its cysteine to its phenylalanine, the CDR3 spans 20 amino acids. Only the CDR3 DNA is retained, 60 bases long and in frame from the first base. V is clipped by 1 base and J by 3 bases, and the sequence between their germline boundaries is 24 bases long. The cohort was made up of about 670 healthy bone marrow donors. At the time of sampling, every cohort member was nominally healthy, though immune exposures that went unrecorded were likely present. The donor tested CMV seronegative and was one of the 352 seronegative cohort members. A peripheral blood sample was collected from each donor, and TCR beta sequencing was performed on peripheral blood mononuclear cells. Genomic DNA was extracted from the blood cell samples with the Qiagen DNeasy Blood Extraction Kit. Regarding this clone: What antigen it recognizes has not been identified.

Sequencing input: PBMCs. The chain employs TRBV19 and TRBJ2-2; matching of 6 bases hints at TRBD2 as the D gene. The source of this sequence is a woman aged 18-30 years in good health and CMV-seronegative. The DNA sequence is given as TGTGCCAGTAGTATAGGATGGGGAGGACTACACACTTCCTACACCGGGGAGCTGTTTTTT. This sequence encodes CASSIGWGGLHTSYTGELFF. Joined to the reference TRBV19 and TRBJ2-2 proteins, this CDR3 gives the full variable domain: DGGITQSPKYLFRKEGQNVTLSCEQNLNHDAMYWYRQDPGQGLRLIYYSQIVNDFQKGDIAEGYSVSREKKESFPLTVTSAQKNPTAFYLCASSIGWGGLHTSYTGELFFGEGSRLTVL.